This TCR beta chain was sequenced during a study of TIL therapy for anti-PD-1-resistant metastatic lung cancer. The wider study: Tumor harvest preceded PD-1/PD-L1 blockade, followed by nivolumab treatment. Study results and caveats: This highly selected cohort may not generalize to typical lung cancer patients.

The CDR3 consists of 17 residues. From germline, CDR1 is MNHEY and CDR2 SMNVEV (reference sequence). V dropped 6 bases and J dropped 2; count of bases not matched to a gene: 11. As to time point: pre-treatment sample, taken before nivolumab and TIL therapy. This was the immunoSEQ v3 assay. The table came from immunoSEQ multiplex PCR; TCRdb's copy has only in-frame clones and leaves some out. The sample has 45,000 to 75,000 clones; under 75% are singletons. With respect to this clone: The antigen is not known.

This receptor was identified in a person aged 25 to 80 with non-small cell lung cancer. This material consisted of blood, taken at baseline. The rearrangement joins TRBV27 to TRBJ2-7; 12 bases line up with TRBD2. Here the CDR3 DNA reads TGTGCCAGCAGCCGCTCCGGGACTAGCGGGTACGCCTACGAGCAGTACTTC. Residues: CASSRSGTSGYAYEQYF.